Listed below are T cell receptor beta chains from one sample, sequenced in a study of shared clonotypes between healthy human individuals. Only in-frame clones appear in the TCRdb table, and some are missing; sequencing was by immunoSEQ multiplex PCR. The sample has approximately 600,000 clones, about 95% seen once. Material: naive CD8+ T cells sorted from blood. These receptors came from a woman aged 30 to 39 in good health. The CDR3 runs from the conserved cysteine through the conserved F or W. A D gene is named only where the DNA matches it firmly. Not all rows give a size; the values are once, few, many and, for expanded clones, a class.

j_gene | v_gene | abundance | d_gene | CDR3aa | CDR3nt
TRBJ2-1 | TRBV7-9 | - | TRBD2 | CASSRAPGLAGGPNEQFF | TGTGCCAGCAGCCGAGCACCGGGACTAGCGGGAGGGCCTAATGAGCAGTTCTTC
TRBJ2-2 | TRBV6-5 | - | - | CASSIWTPNTGELFF | TGTGCCAGCAGCATATGGACACCCAACACCGGGGAGCTGTTTTTT
TRBJ2-7 | TRBV27 | - | - | CASSFSADSYEQYF | TGTGCCAGCAGTTTCTCAGCGGATAGCTACGAGCAGTACTTC
TRBJ1-1 | TRBV4-1 | - | - | CASSQIGSGGGAEAFF | TGCGCCAGCAGCCAGATAGGGTCTGGGGGTGGCGCTGAAGCTTTCTTT
TRBJ2-5 | TRBV5-1 | - | - | CASSPRNVLVRETQYF | TGCGCCAGCAGCCCTCGCAACGTACTAGTCCGGGAGACCCAGTACTTC
TRBJ1-1 | TRBV28 | - | - | CASNQPGVGHTEAFF | TGTGCCAGCAACCAACCCGGGGTTGGTCACACTGAAGCTTTCTTT
TRBJ1-5 | TRBV4-1 | - | - | CASSQVMGALQPQHF | TGCGCCAGCAGCCAAGTTATGGGGGCACTTCAGCCCCAGCATTTT
TRBJ2-5 | TRBV30 | - | - | CASHRGNQSLELETQYF | TGTGCCTCTCATCGGGGCAATCAATCCCTAGAGTTGGAGACCCAGTACTTC
TRBJ1-1 | TRBV27 | - | - | CASSTGGTEAFF | TGTGCCAGCAGTACGGGGGGAACTGAAGCTTTCTTT
TRBJ2-7 | TRBV7-9 | - | - | CASDWVHGQYF | TGTGCCAGCGACTGGGTCCATGGGCAGTACTTC
TRBJ1-1 | TRBV28 | - | - | CASRLGLDTEAFF | TGTGCCAGCAGACTGGGGTTGGACACTGAAGCTTTCTTT
TRBJ1-2 | TRBV29-1 | - | - | CSVENPPGHGYTF | TGCAGCGTTGAAAACCCCCCGGGCCATGGCTACACCTTC
TRBJ2-1 | TRBV19 | - | - | CASSIEALLYNEQFF | TGTGCCAGTAGTATCGAGGCCTTACTCTACAATGAGCAGTTCTTC
TRBJ2-7 | TRBV7-8 | - | - | CASSSGSGEQYF | TGTGCCAGCAGCTCCGGGTCTGGGGAGCAGTACTTC
TRBJ2-4 | TRBV7-2 | once | - | CASSLWTVKNIQYF | TGTGCCAGCAGCTTATGGACAGTTAAAAACATTCAGTACTTC
TRBJ1-5 | TRBV9 | - | - | CASSVEGLGNQPQHF | TGTGCCAGCAGCGTAGAAGGCCTTGGCAATCAGCCCCAGCATTTT
TRBJ1-2 | TRBV9 | - | - | CASSVVRTIYGYTF | TGTGCCAGCAGCGTAGTGAGGACGATATATGGCTACACCTTC
TRBJ1-1 | TRBV19 | - | - | CASNVGVMSVMNTEAFF | TGTGCCAGTAATGTTGGGGTTATGTCGGTCATGAACACTGAAGCTTTCTTT
TRBJ1-5 | TRBV28 | - | - | CASSFGSSNQPQHF | TGTGCCAGCAGTTTTGGGTCTAGCAATCAGCCCCAGCATTTT